This TCR beta chain was profiled in a study of shared clonotypes between healthy human individuals. General observations from the study: Memory subsets generally showed smaller estimated richness than naive subsets did.

The genomic DNA of each subset was split evenly across several immunoSEQ plates. Generated by immunoSEQ multiplex PCR, the TCRdb table keeps only in-frame clones and is missing some. The table shows roughly 1.5 million clones, with under 99% occurring only once. The CDR3 has 14 residues. Trimming cost V 5 bases and J 6 bases, with 16 bases left between them. Germline V gene sequence: CDR1 KGHSH, CDR2 LQKENI. Concerning this clone: Its target is not known.

All donors qualified as healthy HIV-negative adults and had experienced no recent acute infections or vaccinations. The sequencing sample was made of naive CD4+ T cells sorted from blood. The subset is: CD45RA+ positively selected. The receptor was isolated from a man aged 25 to 40 in good health. The chain carries TRBV18 and TRBJ1-2; tentatively, D is TRBD1 (5 bases). CDR3 in DNA: TGTGCCAGCTCATCGTTGGGGGTCGGGGATGGCTACACCTTC. This codes for CASSSLGVGDGYTF.